This T cell receptor (beta chain) was identified in a study of early T cells in non-severe SARS-CoV-2 infection. Study at large: Sequenced material consisted of bulk RNA (from unsorted whole blood), and chains were unpaired.

A word on this clonotype: As yet, its antigen is unknown.

The study, taken as a whole, reports: Matching with VDJdb favored anti-spike CD8 responses (missing private and CD4 specificities).

This CDR3 region has 13 residues. Germline CDR1 KGHSH, CDR2 LQKENI. V lost 1 base to trimming and J lost 2 bases, with 6 bases between them. The TCR library protocol attached unique molecular identifiers to the individual cDNA molecules. From the 5' RACE reads, TCRdb called clonotypes with MiXCR, one entry per CDR3 protein. The sample yields 65,000 to 70,000 distinct CDR3 sequences, 9% to 15% seen once. The chain has TRBV18 and TRBJ2-7; D is undetermined. The material sequenced was whole blood. The TCR was taken from an adult who was a healthcare worker with PCR-confirmed SARS-CoV-2 infection or an uninfected control (not recorded which). The CDR3 DNA is TGTGCCAGCTCACCACGTTCTACCTACGAGCAGTACTTC. Translating it yields CASSPRSTYEQYF.